These 4 T cell receptor beta chains originate from one sample sequenced in a study of T cells in Graves' hyperthyroidism and ophthalmopathy. From RNA transcripts, TCR beta CDR3 regions were amplified. The HTBI primer set served for first-round RT-PCR of the TCR CDR3. TCRdb re-called the multiplex PCR reads through MiXCR, storing one row per CDR3 protein. The table shows fewer than 750,000 distinct CDR3 sequences, with about 14% occurring only once. Sequencing used blood. The receptors come from a woman between 50 and 59 years old with Graves' ophthalmopathy.

This clonotype appeared a few times. This chain uses TRBV5-1 with TRBJ1-3, with TRBD1 as a possible D gene (5 bases). There are 13 residues in the CDR3. CDR1 and CDR2 from the germline V gene are SGHRS and YFSETQ. V was cut by 4 bases and J by 3 bases, with 8 bases left in between. Here the CDR3 DNA reads TGCGCCAGCAGCAGGGACGGTGGAAACACCATATATTTT. The encoded protein is CASSRDGGNTIYF.

This clonotype was counted only a few times. Relative to the germline gene, one junction end is altered; a read error may explain this. The chain has TRBV5-1 and TRBJ2-5; 12 bases fit TRBD2. The CDR3 runs to 16 residues. The germline V gene encodes CDR1 SGHRS and CDR2 YFSETQ. CDR3 protein: CASSLETSGSSKTQYF. DNA of the CDR3: TGCGCCAGCAGTTTGGAGACTAGCGGGAGTAGCAAGACCCAGTACTTC. The full variable domain, completed using reference TRBV5-1 and TRBJ2-5, is KAGVTQTPRYLIKTRGQQVTLSCSPISGHRSVSWYQQTPGQGLQFLFEYFSETQRNKGNFPGRFSGRQFSNSRSEMNVSTLELGDSALYLCASSLETSGSSKTQYFGPGTRLLVL.

This clonotype occurred a few times. The J gene is TRBJ2-7, the V gene TRBV4-1; D assignment may be TRBD1 or TRBD2 (6 bases each). From germline, CDR1 is MGHRA and CDR2 YSYEKL. V lost 5 bases, J lost 5 bases, and 16 bases lay in between. The CDR3 is 14 residues long. The CDR3 nucleotides are TGCGCCAGCAGCAAACCTATGGGGGGCCACGAGCAGTACTTC. Translating it yields CASSKPMGGHEQYF.

Ten or more counts support this clonotype. CDR3 in DNA: TGCAGTGCTGCGCTTGGGGCAGGGGGAGCTTCACCCCTCCACTTT. Its translation is CSAALGAGGASPLHF. This chain uses TRBV20-1 with TRBJ1-6, with 7 bases fitting TRBD1. V shed 5 bases and J 9 bases; nucleotides not matched to a gene: 13. The length of the CDR3 is 15 residues. Germline CDR1 is DFQATT and CDR2 is SNEGSKA (reference sequence).